Presented here are 18 T cell receptor beta chains from one specimen sequenced in a study of Graves' ophthalmopathy and Graves' hyperthyroidism. From RNA, the CDR3 regions of TCR beta chains were amplified and sequenced. In the first round, RT-PCR was carried out with HTBI primers, and a multiplex PCR formed the second round. Each CDR3 protein is one row after TCRdb ran MiXCR on the multiplex PCR reads. The sample holds about 740,000 distinct CDR3 sequences, 35% to 50% seen once. Input material: peripheral blood. These receptors were obtained from an adult man with Graves' ophthalmopathy.

The sample holds one count of this clonotype. This may come from a read error, since a much larger clone is one base off. The rearrangement joins TRBV11-2 to TRBJ2-5, with D hard to call. There are 14 residues in the CDR3. Germline-derived CDR1 and CDR2 are SGHAT and FQNNGV. V dropped 7 bases and J dropped 2 bases, with 14 bases sitting between them. The chain's CDR3 is CASNLLSPQETQYF. CDR3 nucleotide sequence: TGTGCCAGCAACTTGCTGTCCCCACAAGAGACCCAGTACTTC.

The chain has TRBV9 and TRBJ1-1; TRBD1 is a possible D gene (6 bases). V was shortened by 7 bases and J by 11 bases, with 21 bases between the two germline ends. This CDR3 has 13 amino acids. The germline V gene has CDR1 SGDLS and CDR2 YYNGEE. The CDR3 loop reads CASSPKTDSEAFF. The CDR3 DNA is TGTGCCAGCTCACCAAAAACGGACAGTGAGGCTTTCTTT.

Only a few counts were recorded for this clonotype. The J gene is TRBJ1-5, the V gene TRBV19; D not resolved. CDR3 length: 17 amino acids. Trimming removed 3 bases at V and 2 bases at J, with 17 bases between. Germline values: CDR1 LNHDA, CDR2 SQIVND (reference sequence). CDR3 bases: TGTGCCAGTAGTATCGATGAAGGACGCCGGGGCAATCAGCCCCAGCATTTT. Protein product: CASSIDEGRRGNQPQHF.

As to this clonotype: A much more abundant neighbour one base away suggests this may be a read error. This chain uses TRBV7-9 with TRBJ1-1; D possibly corresponds to TRBD1 (5 bases). Germline values: CDR1 SEHNR, CDR2 FQNEAQ (reference sequence). This CDR3 comprises 12 residues. With 4 bases removed from V and 11 bases from J, the gap between germline ends came to 14 bases. The CDR3 sequence: CASSSDILKAFF. The DNA of the CDR3 is TGTGCCAGCAGCTCGGACATTTTAAAGGCTTTCTTT.

As concerns this clonotype: A much larger clone is a single base away; this may be a read error. Since the CDR3 does not end with the conserved phenylalanine or tryptophan, this likely comes from a read error. The genes are TRBV2 and TRBJ1-2, with D perhaps matching TRBD1 (6 bases). Trimming stripped 1 base from V and 1 base from J, with 10 bases between. The germline CDR1 and CDR2 sequences are SNHLY and FYNNEI. The CDR3 sequence is 15 residues long. The CDR3 reads CASSEGQGINYGYTL. Written as DNA, the CDR3 is TGTGCCAGCAGTGAAGGGCAGGGGATTAACTATGGCTACACCCTC.

This clonotype was seen a few times. The chain uses TRBV20-1 and TRBJ1-2; 8 bases line up with TRBD1. Germline loops: CDR1 DFQATT, CDR2 SNEGSKA (reference sequence). V shed 0 bases and J 4 bases; nucleotides not matched to a gene: 7. The CDR3 runs to 15 residues. The CDR3 loop reads CSAREAPGQVYGYTF. CDR3 nucleotide sequence: TGCAGTGCTAGAGAAGCCCCGGGACAGGTCTATGGCTACACCTTC.

This clonotype was counted between two and nine times. The chain is built from TRBV12-3 or TRBV12-4 and TRBJ1-2; unclear D gene. There are 12 residues in the CDR3. V lost 6 bases to trimming and J lost 8 bases, with 13 bases between them. The CDR3 loop is CASSHRERGYTF. The CDR3 nucleotides are TGTGCCAGCAGCCATCGCGAGAGAGGCTACACCTTC.

This clonotype was counted a few times. The J gene is TRBJ2-5, the V gene TRBV7-9, with 11 bases lining up with TRBD2. CDR1 and CDR2 from the germline V gene are SEHNR and FQNEAQ (reference sequence). The CDR3 covers 16 residues. Trimming removed 3 bases from V and 6 bases from J; junction bases left unmatched: 9. The CDR3 DNA reads as TGTGCCAGCAGCTTTTGGACTAGCGGGTCCGTGAAGACCCAGTACTTC. This translates into CASSFWTSGSVKTQYF.

Ten or more counts support this clonotype. The chain couples TRBV29-1 to TRBJ2-5; a weak D match, TRBD2 (6 bases). The CDR3 runs 14 residues. The germline V and J ends were trimmed by 2 bases and 4 bases, with 14 bases remaining between them. Germline V gene lookup returns CDR1 SQVTM and CDR2 ANQGSEA. As DNA, the CDR3 is TGCAGCGTTGAAAAAGTCCGGGGAGGAGAGACCCAGTACTTC. Translation: CSVEKVRGGETQYF.

J is TRBJ1-5 and V is TRBV20-1, with a possible D match to TRBD1 (5 bases). The germline V and J ends were trimmed by 2 bases and 6 bases, with 17 bases remaining between them. CDR1 is DFQATT and CDR2 is SNEGSKA in the germline V gene (reference sequence). The CDR3 totals 15 residues. CDR3 loop: CSARTTGAGSQPQHF. The CDR3 DNA reads TGCAGTGCTAGAACGACCGGGGCAGGCTCTCAGCCCCAGCATTTT.

In regard to this clonotype: Just one base apart from a much larger clone, this may be a read error. The CDR3 end shows no conserved phenylalanine or tryptophan, and so a read error is likely. V gene TRBV7-9 combines with J gene TRBJ1-1; D not certain. CDR3 length: 13 residues. Per germline, CDR1 SEHNR and CDR2 FQNEAQ (reference sequence). V lost 2 bases to trimming and J lost 4 bases, with 8 bases between them. The CDR3 spells CASSLYPGTEAFV. CDR3 sequence (DNA): TGTGCCAGCAGCTTATATCCGGGCACTGAAGCTTTCGTT.

This clonotype has ten or more counts. V and J are TRBV19 and TRBJ1-1, with D unresolved. V lost 8 bases, J lost 4 bases, and 8 bases lay in between. Germline CDR1 reads LNHDA; CDR2 reads SQIVND (reference sequence). The CDR3 totals 11 residues. This CDR3 is CASSSPTEAFF. CDR3 DNA sequence: TGTGCCAGTTCGAGCCCCACTGAAGCTTTCTTT. The full variable domain, completed using reference TRBV19 and TRBJ1-1, is DGGITQSPKYLFRKEGQNVTLSCEQNLNHDAMYWYRQDPGQGLRLIYYSQIVNDFQKGDIAEGYSVSREKKESFPLTVTSAQKNPTAFYLCASSSPTEAFFGQGTRLTVV.

This clonotype has just a few counts. The V and J genes are TRBV7-9 and TRBJ1-1; no clear D gene. This CDR3 is 13 amino acids long. Germline V gene lookup returns CDR1 SEHNR and CDR2 FQNEAQ (reference sequence). V dropped 6 bases and J dropped 4 bases, with 12 bases sitting between them. The CDR3 DNA reads TGTGCCAGCAGACTTCAAGAAGGCACTGAAGCTTTCTTT. Translation gives CASRLQEGTEAFF.

This clonotype was found a few times. The chain joins TRBV24-1 to TRBJ2-2; D not resolved. The CDR3 is 12 amino acids. Germline CDR1 and CDR2: KGHDR and SFDVKD. The V and J ends lost 5 bases and 6 bases respectively, with 6 bases between them. The CDR3 is CATSGDSGELFF. CDR3 DNA sequence: TGTGCCACCAGTGGTGACTCCGGGGAGCTGTTTTTT.

This clonotype was seen repeatedly, ten times or more. The rearrangement uses TRBV29-1 and TRBJ1-2; D possibly corresponds to TRBD1 (6 bases). Germline values: CDR1 SQVTM, CDR2 ANQGSEA. There are 13 residues in the CDR3. The ends were cut back, 1 base at V and 6 bases at J, with 12 bases in the middle. CDR3 amino acids: CSVEGTAIDGYTF. The DNA of the CDR3 is TGCAGCGTTGAAGGGACAGCCATTGATGGCTACACCTTC.

This clonotype was observed at least ten times. The gene calls are TRBV15 and TRBJ1-1; no definite D call. Trimming took off 1 base at V and 4 bases at J, with 4 bases between the two ends. CDR1 and CDR2 from the germline V gene are LNHNV and YYDKDF (reference sequence). The CDR3 has 12 amino acids. This CDR3 reads CATSRATTEAFF. CDR3 nucleotide sequence: TGTGCCACCAGCAGAGCGACCACTGAAGCTTTCTTT.

V gene TRBV24-1 combines with J gene TRBJ1-5; unclear D gene. The CDR3 sequence is 15 residues long. Germline V gene data show CDR1 as KGHDR and CDR2 as SFDVKD. V lost 9 bases and J lost 3, with 17 bases in between. The CDR3 DNA is TGTGCCACCGAGTTCTCGGGTCGTAACAATCAGCCCCAGCATTTT. Translation: CATEFSGRNNQPQHF.

In the case of this clonotype: At one of its ends the junction is not consistent with the germline gene, which may arise from a read error. This chain connects TRBV24-1 to TRBJ2-5, with D tentatively TRBD1 or TRBD2 (5 bases each). This CDR3 contains 15 residues. Germline CDR1 reads KGHDR; CDR2 reads SFDVKD. This CDR3 is CATSDPGPMTEAQYF. The CDR3 DNA follows: TGTGCCACCAGTGATCCGGGACCCATGACAGAGGCCCAGTACTTC.